These 5 T cell receptor beta chains came from one sample sequenced in a study of blood T cell repertoires in COVID-19. Data came from immunoSEQ multiplex PCR; TCRdb stores just in-frame clones and leaves some out. The repertoire holds about 54,000 clones, with approximately 81% as singletons. The sequencing sample was made of peripheral blood. These receptors all stem from a man between 45 and 60 years old with acute or convalescent COVID-19.

The chain uses TRBV24-1 and TRBJ2-5; 13 nucleotides agree with TRBD2. In germline, CDR1 is KGHDR, CDR2 SFDVKD. CDR3 length: 17 residues. The trim removed 2 bases at V and 1 base at J, leaving 3 bases unmatched. CDR3 in amino acids: CATSDSGLAGAQETQYF. The CDR3, as DNA: TGTGCCACCAGTGATTCCGGACTAGCGGGGGCCCAAGAGACCCAGTACTTC.

This chain uses TRBV5-6 with TRBJ1-1; tentatively, D is TRBD1 (5 bases). Germline lookup yields CDR1 SGHDT and CDR2 YYEEEE. Trimming took 5 bases from V and 4 from J, leaving 12 bases between them. This CDR3 comprises 13 residues. CDR3 bases: TGTGCCAGCAGACCCAGGGTTAGCACTGAAGCTTTCTTT. Its translation is CASRPRVSTEAFF. Full variable domain (outside the CDR3, taken from reference TRBV5-6 and TRBJ1-1): DAGVTQSPTHLIKTRGQQVTLRCSPKSGHDTVSWYQQALGQGPQFIFQYYEEEERQRGNFPDRFSGHQFPNYSSELNVNALLLGDSALYLCASRPRVSTEAFFGQGTRLTVV.

CDR3 loop: CASTGGGPSGANVLTF. The DNA for the CDR3 is TGTGCCAGCACGGGCGGGGGACCCTCTGGGGCCAACGTCCTGACTTTC. The gene calls are TRBV6-8 and TRBJ2-6; 7 bases are shared with TRBD2. The CDR3 totals 16 residues. Germline V gene data show CDR1 as MNHGY and CDR2 as SAAAGT. Trimming took 7 bases from V and 0 from J; bases not matched to a gene: 6.

The rearrangement links TRBV11-2 to TRBJ2-7; D gene uncertain. This CDR3 is built from 13 residues. Germline loops: CDR1 SGHAT, CDR2 FQNNGV. The V end lost 1 base, the J end lost 3 bases, and 7 bases lay between the germline ends. This chain's CDR3 is CASSLVSGYEQYF. The DNA of the CDR3 is TGTGCCAGCAGCTTAGTTTCAGGCTACGAGCAGTACTTC.

The V call is TRBV6-5, the J call TRBJ1-1; 10 bases are a match to TRBD1. The CDR3 length is 13 residues. V gave up 8 bases and J gave up 4 bases; unmatched junction bases: 4. CDR1 and CDR2 (germline): MNHEY, SVGAGI. The CDR3 reads CASFRDRGTEAFF. The CDR3 coding sequence is TGTGCCAGCTTCAGGGACAGGGGCACTGAAGCTTTCTTT.